Shown below are 2 T cell receptor beta chains from a single sample sequenced in a study of blood T cell repertoires in COVID-19. Method: immunoSEQ multiplex PCR; TCRdb's copy keeps in-frame clones and lacks some. The repertoire holds 95,000 to 150,000 clones, with approximately 87% as singletons. Specimen: peripheral blood. The source of these receptors is a woman between 50 and 59 years old with acute or convalescent COVID-19.

The chain's CDR3 is CASSYRTTGTNYEQYF. CDR3 coding DNA: TGTGCCAGCAGTTATCGAACCACCGGGACAAATTACGAGCAGTACTTC. The V call is TRBV6-5, the J call TRBJ2-7, with D perhaps TRBD1 (6 bases). Trimming removed 3 bases at V and 4 bases at J, with 19 bases between. This CDR3 spans 16 amino acids. Germline V lookup: CDR1 MNHEY, CDR2 SVGAGI.

J is TRBJ1-2 and V is TRBV9, with a possible D match to TRBD1 (6 bases). V gave up 2 bases and J gave up 8 bases, with 13 bases separating them. Germline CDR1 is SGDLS and CDR2 is YYNGEE. The CDR3 consists of 13 residues. The DNA for the CDR3 is TGTGCCAGCAGCGTCGGGCAGGGGAGAGGCTACACCTTC. Protein sequence: CASSVGQGRGYTF. The full variable domain, with the rest looked up from reference TRBV9 and TRBJ1-2, is DSGVTQTPKHLITATGQRVTLRCSPRSGDLSVYWYQQSLDQGLQFLIQYYNGEERAKGNILERFSAQQFPDLHSELNLSSLELGDSALYFCASSVGQGRGYTFGSGTRLTVV.